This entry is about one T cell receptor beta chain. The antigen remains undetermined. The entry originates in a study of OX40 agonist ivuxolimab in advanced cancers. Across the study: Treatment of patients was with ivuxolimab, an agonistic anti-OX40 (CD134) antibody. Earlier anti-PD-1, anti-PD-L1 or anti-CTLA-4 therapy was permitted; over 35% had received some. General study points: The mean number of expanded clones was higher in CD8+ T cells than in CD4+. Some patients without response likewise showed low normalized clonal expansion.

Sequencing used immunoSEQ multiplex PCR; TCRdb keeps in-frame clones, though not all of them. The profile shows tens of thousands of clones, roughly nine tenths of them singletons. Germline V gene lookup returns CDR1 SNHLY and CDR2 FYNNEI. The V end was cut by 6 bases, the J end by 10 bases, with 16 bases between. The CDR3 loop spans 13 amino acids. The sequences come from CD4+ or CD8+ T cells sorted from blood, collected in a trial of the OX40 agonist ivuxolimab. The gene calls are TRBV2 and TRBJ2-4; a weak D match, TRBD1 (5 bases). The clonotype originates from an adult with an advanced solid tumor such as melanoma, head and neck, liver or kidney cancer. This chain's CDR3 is CASRSQGPLIQYF. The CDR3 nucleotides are TGTGCCAGCAGGTCCCAGGGCCCCCTAATTCAGTACTTC. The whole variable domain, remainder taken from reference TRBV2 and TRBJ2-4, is EPEVTQTPSHQVTQMGQEVILRCVPISNHLYFYWYRQILGQKVEFLVSFYNNEISEKSEIFDDQFSVERPDGSNFTLKIRSTKLEDSAMYFCASRSQGPLIQYFGAGTRLSVL.